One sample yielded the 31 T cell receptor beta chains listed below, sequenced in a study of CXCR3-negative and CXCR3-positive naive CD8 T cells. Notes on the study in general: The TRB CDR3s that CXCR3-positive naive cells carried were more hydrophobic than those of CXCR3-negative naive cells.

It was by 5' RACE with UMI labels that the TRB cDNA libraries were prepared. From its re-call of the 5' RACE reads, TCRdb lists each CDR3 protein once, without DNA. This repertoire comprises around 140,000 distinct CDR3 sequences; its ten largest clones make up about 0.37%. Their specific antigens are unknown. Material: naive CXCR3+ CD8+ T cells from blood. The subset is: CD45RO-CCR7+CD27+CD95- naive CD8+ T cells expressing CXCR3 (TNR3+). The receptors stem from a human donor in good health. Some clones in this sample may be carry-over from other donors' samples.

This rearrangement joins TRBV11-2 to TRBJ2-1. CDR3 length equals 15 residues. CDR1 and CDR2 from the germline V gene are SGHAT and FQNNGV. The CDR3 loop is CASSLYWDSYNEQFF.

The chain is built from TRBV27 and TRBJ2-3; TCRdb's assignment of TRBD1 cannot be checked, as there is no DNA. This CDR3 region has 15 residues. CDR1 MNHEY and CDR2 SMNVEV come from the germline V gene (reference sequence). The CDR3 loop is CASSVDREGTDTQYF.

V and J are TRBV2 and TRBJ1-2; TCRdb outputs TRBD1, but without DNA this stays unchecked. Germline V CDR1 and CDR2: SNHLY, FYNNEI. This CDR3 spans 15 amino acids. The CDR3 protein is CASRLWTGPDYGYTF.

The CDR3 sequence: CASSLVAYYNEQFF. This rearrangement joins TRBV12-3 or TRBV12-4 to TRBJ2-1. The CDR3 sequence is 14 residues long.

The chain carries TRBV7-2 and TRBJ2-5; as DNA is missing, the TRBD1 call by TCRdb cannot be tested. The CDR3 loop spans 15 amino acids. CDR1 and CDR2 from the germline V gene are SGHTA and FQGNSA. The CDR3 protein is CASSLGGTGQETQYF.

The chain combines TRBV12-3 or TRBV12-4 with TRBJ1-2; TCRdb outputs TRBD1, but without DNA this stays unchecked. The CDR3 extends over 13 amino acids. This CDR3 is CASSLGTGFGYTF.

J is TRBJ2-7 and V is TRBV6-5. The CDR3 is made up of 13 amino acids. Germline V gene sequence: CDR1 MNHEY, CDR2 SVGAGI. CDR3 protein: CASSAFATYEQYF.

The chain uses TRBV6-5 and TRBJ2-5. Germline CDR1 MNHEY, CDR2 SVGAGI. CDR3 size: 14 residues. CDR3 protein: CASSYESEQETQYF.

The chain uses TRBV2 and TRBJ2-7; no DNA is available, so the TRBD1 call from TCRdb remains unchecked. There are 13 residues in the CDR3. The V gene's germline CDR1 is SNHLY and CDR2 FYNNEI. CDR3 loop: CASIGTDSYEQYF.

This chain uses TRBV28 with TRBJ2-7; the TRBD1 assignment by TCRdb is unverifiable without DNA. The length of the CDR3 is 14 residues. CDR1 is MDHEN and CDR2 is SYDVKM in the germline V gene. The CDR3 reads CASSTRRTAYEQYF.

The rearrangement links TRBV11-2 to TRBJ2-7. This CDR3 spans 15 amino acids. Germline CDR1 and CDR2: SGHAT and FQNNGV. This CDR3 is CASSILLGSSYEQYF.

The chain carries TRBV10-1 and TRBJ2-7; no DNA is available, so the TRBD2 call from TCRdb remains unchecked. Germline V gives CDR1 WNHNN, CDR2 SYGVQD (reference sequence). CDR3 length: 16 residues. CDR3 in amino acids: CASNAHPSRTLYEQYF.

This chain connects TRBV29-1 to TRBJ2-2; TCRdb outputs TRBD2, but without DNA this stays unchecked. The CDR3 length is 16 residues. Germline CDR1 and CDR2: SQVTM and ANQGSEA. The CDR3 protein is CSAGLVEPSGTGELFF.

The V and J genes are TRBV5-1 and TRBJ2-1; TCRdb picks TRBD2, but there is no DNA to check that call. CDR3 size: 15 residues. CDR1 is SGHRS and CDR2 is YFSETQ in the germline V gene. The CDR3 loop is CASSFSGGNYNEQFF.

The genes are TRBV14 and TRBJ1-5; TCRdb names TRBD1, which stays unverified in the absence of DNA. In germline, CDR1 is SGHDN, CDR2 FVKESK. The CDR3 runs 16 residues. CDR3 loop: CASSQGTGQGNQPQHF.

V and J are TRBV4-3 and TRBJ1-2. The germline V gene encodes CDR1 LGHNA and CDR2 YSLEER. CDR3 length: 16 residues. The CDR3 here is CASSQDLYGEINGYTF.

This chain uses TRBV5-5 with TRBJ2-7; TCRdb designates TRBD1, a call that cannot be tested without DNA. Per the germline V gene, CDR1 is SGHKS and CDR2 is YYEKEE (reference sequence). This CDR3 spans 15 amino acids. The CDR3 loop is CASSPGTTGGYEQYF.

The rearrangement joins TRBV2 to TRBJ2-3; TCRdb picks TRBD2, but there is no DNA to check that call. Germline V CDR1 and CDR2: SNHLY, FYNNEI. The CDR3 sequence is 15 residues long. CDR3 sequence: CASSGLAGGPDTQYF.

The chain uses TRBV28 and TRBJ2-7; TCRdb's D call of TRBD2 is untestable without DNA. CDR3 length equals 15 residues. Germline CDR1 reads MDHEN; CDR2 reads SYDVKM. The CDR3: CASSQGLANSYEQYF.

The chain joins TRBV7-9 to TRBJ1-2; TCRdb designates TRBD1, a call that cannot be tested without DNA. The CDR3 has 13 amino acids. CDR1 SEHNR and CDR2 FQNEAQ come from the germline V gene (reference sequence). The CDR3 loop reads CASGRDANYGYTF.

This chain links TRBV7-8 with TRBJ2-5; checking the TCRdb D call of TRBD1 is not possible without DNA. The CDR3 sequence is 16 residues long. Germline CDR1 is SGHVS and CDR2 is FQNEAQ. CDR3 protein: CASSPSPGRSQETQYF.

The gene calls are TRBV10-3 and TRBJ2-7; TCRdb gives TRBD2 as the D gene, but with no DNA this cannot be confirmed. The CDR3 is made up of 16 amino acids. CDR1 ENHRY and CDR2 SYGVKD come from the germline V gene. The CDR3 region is CAISESTDSLSYEQYF.

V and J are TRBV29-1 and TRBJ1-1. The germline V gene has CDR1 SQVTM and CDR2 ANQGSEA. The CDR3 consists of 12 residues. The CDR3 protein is CSVEVDSPEAFF.

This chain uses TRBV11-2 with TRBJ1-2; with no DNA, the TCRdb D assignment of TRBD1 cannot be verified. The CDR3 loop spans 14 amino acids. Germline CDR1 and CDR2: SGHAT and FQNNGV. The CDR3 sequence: CASSLGGTGHGYTF.

This CDR3 is CASSYSQVYEQYF. This chain links TRBV6-6 with TRBJ2-7. This CDR3 comprises 13 residues. The germline CDR1 and CDR2 sequences are MNHNY and SVGAGI (reference sequence).

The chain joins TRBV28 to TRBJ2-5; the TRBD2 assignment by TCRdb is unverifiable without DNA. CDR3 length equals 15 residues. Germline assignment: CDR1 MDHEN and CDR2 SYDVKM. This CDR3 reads CASSKRLAGEETQYF.

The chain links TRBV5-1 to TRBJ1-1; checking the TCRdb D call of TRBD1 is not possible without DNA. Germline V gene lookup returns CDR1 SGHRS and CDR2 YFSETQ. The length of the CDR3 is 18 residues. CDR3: CASSFPGEGETTNTEAFF.

CDR3 amino acids: CASSPTGAVGPQHF. This chain joins TRBV7-9 and TRBJ1-5; as DNA is missing, the TRBD1 call by TCRdb cannot be tested. This CDR3 spans 14 amino acids. Looked up from germline, CDR1 is SEHNR and CDR2 is FQNEAQ (reference sequence). The complete variable domain, with remaining parts taken from reference TRBV7-9 and TRBJ1-5, reads DTGVSQNPRHKITKRGQNVTFRCDPISEHNRLYWYRQTLGQGPEFLTYFQNEAQLEKSRLLSDRFSAERPKGSFSTLEIQRTEQGDSAMYLCASSPTGAVGPQHFGDGTRLSIL.

CDR3 sequence reads: CASSAGGDNEQFF. This chain uses TRBV28 with TRBJ2-1; without DNA, the TCRdb call of TRBD2 cannot be checked. The CDR3 loop spans 13 amino acids. Germline V gene lookup returns CDR1 MDHEN and CDR2 SYDVKM.

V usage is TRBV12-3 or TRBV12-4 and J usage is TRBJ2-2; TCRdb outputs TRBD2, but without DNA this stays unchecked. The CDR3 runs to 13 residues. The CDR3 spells CASSRGGTGELFF.

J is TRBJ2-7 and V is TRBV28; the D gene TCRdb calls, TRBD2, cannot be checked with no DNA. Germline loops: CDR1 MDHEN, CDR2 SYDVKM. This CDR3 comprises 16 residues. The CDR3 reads CASREEGTSASYEQYF.